Given below is one TCR beta chain in context. This clonotype is judged medium-sized (0.01 to 0.1%). Its antigen is not yet known. No base quality information exists; no much larger clone differs at one position. This sample was included in a study of spatial heterogeneity in lung cancer (dated by TCRdb to between 2018 and 2021). Background on the whole study: More beta-chain than alpha-chain transcripts were consistently detected, likely reflecting higher beta-chain transcript abundance. In the raw uncorrected reads, each unique combination of TCR and UMI appeared more than ten times on average. The study quantitatively compared TCR alpha and beta repertoires across multiple tumor regions, matched nontumor lung and blood in non-small cell lung cancer. TCR repertoire features were related to nonsynonymous mutation counts determined by whole-exome sequencing of tumor tissue. At surgery, some 220 tumor regions, around 65 matched nontumor lung samples and 45 to 60 PBMC samples were TCR-sequenced for both alpha and beta chains.

The receptor library was made with 5' RACE. The sequencer was a NextSeq 500. The TCR library protocol attached a unique molecular identifier to each TCR cDNA molecule to allow correction of PCR and sequencing errors. In the authors' own workflow: TCR identification, UMI-based error correction and CDR3 extraction were all carried out with Decombinator tools. TCRs above a frequency of 2 per 1,000, corresponding to the top 1% of the tumor frequency distribution, were defined as expanded. Rényi diversity was computed with the R vegan package after subsampling each repertoire 100 times to 5,000 TCRs. CDR3 similarity networks were built from amino acid triplet string-kernel similarity, with CDR3s being connected when pairwise similarity was above 0.82. TCRdb reanalyzed the raw reads on its own, using fastp at Q25 for trimming and MiXCR for clone calling, and kept in-frame beta chains. Identical CDR3 proteins give one entry, which carries the most common genes and DNA. These V and J calls originate from TCRdb's pipeline instead of the authors' own analysis. The sample table lists 2,000 to 2,500 distinct CDR3 sequences, around 7.8% of them with a count of one. Jointly, the top ten make up 9.5% to 14% of the sample.

The CDR3 holds 15 amino acids from the cysteine to the phenylalanine. Just CDR3 DNA is preserved here, 45 bases in frame from base 1. V is pared back by 3 bases and J by 4 bases, with 12 bases lying between the germline termini. Taken from the germline V gene (reference sequence), the CDR1 and CDR2 loops are LNHDA and SQIVND. Summary of the overall study and its limitations: Confirming at a functional level the hypothesis that regional TCRs recognize regional mutations was considered to require additional single-cell paired TCR alpha and beta sequencing.

The label giving this sample's time point can be read as: sample taken at primary tumor resection. The donors were 65 to 85 patients from the lung TRACERx cohort who had early-stage, untreated non-small cell lung cancer. Without any cell sorting, TCR sequencing was performed on whole RNA extracted either from tumor and nontumor lung tissue or from cryopreserved PBMC samples. A patient was chosen for TCR sequencing only when enough RNA was available from at least two tumor regions. A lung pathologist reviewed the tumor and adjacent nontumor lung specimens before the specimens were selected. This sequence was found in a female donor with early-stage non-small cell lung cancer. The sample consisted of normal lung tissue next to the tumor, taken at surgery. The receptor chain draws on TRBV19 and TRBJ2-2; TRBD1 might be the D gene, on 7 matching bases. The CDR3 amino acid sequence is: CASSMTGRSTGELFF. The DNA sequence is TGTGCCAGTAGTATGACAGGGAGGTCCACCGGGGAGCTGTTTTTT.